This T cell receptor beta chain is drawn from a study of blood T cell repertoires in COVID-19. In the study overall: Acute and convalescent COVID-19 samples came from the United States, Italy and Spain. In each case, the material was cDNA or gDNA derived from T cells, B-cell-depleted T cells, or PBMCs.

In the original workflow: How many nucleated cells were present was estimated from reference gene primer amplification. Using immunoSEQ multiplex PCR, the repertoire was profiled, and TCRdb retains in-frame clones only, with some absent. Clone size and the V and J calls come from that table; the DNA yielded D and trimming. The top ten clones hold 4.5% to 5.5% of a sample with 77,000 or so clones, 75% to 90% of them seen once. In germline, CDR1 is SGHRS, CDR2 YFSETQ. V dropped 2 bases and J dropped 4 bases, with 17 bases sitting between them. This CDR3 contains 16 residues. Material for sequencing was peripheral blood. The chain employs TRBV5-1 and TRBJ2-3; D perhaps matches TRBD1 (7 bases). The sequence came from a man aged 80 or over with acute or convalescent COVID-19. The CDR3 loop is CASSLQGRRDADTQYF. The CDR3 DNA sequence: TGCGCCAGCAGCTTACAGGGGAGGAGGGATGCAGATACGCAGTATTTT. Full variable domain (rest looked up from reference TRBV5-1 and TRBJ2-3): KAGVTQTPRYLIKTRGQQVTLSCSPISGHRSVSWYQQTPGQGLQFLFEYFSETQRNKGNFPGRFSGRQFSNSRSEMNVSTLELGDSALYLCASSLQGRRDADTQYFGPGTRLTVL.